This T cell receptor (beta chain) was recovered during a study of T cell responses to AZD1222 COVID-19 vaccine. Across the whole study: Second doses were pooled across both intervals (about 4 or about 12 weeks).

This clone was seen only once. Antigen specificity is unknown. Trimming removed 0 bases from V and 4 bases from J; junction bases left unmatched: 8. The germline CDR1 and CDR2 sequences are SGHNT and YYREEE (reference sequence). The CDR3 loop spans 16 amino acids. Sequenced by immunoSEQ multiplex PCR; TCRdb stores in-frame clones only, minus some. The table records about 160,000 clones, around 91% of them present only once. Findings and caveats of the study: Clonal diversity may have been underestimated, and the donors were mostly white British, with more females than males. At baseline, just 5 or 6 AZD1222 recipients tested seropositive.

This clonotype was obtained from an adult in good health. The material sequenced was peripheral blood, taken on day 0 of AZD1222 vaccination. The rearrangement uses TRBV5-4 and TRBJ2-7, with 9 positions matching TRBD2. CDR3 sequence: CASSLAGAGGLYEQYF. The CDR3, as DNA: TGTGCCAGCAGCTTGGCCGGGGCGGGGGGGCTGTACGAGCAGTACTTC. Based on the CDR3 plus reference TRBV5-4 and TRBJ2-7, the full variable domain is ETGVTQSPTHLIKTRGQQVTLRCSSQSGHNTVSWYQQALGQGPQFIFQYYREEENGRGNFPPRFSGLQFPNYSSELNVNALELDDSALYLCASSLAGAGGLYEQYFGPGTRLTVT.